This T cell receptor (beta chain) was found in a study of T-cell reconstitution after alpha-beta-depleted transplantation in children. This clonotype was detected ten times or more. A TCRbeta library incorporating unique molecular identifiers was prepared. Each CDR3 protein is one row after TCRdb ran MiXCR on the PCR reads. The table lists some 200,000 distinct CDR3 sequences, about 6.4% of them singletons. V lost 6 bases and J 2 bases, leaving 14 bases between the germline ends. CDR1 and CDR2 from the germline V gene are MNHEY and SVGAGI. CDR3 length equals 14 residues. The chain joins TRBV6-5 to TRBJ2-7; weak D call: TRBD1 (6 bases). The material sequenced was PBMCs from the stem cell graft donor, taken from the stem cell graft. The sequence came from a human donor who donated a stem cell graft to a child with Wiskott-Aldrich syndrome. The CDR3 reads CASRLPGVAYEQYF. The CDR3 region has the DNA TGTGCCAGCAGATTACCAGGGGTTGCCTACGAGCAGTACTTC.